The sequence of this TCR beta chain was determined in a study of cytomegalovirus exposure and HLA in healthy donors. Amplification used 60 Vbeta primers and 13 Jbeta primers. The data were produced by immunoSEQ multiplex PCR, yet TCRdb's version contains in-frame clones alone and is incomplete. Of about 94,000 clones listed, more than 65% are singletons. CDR1 and CDR2 from the germline V gene are PRHDT and FYEKMQ (reference sequence). V trimming: 5 bases; J trimming: 5 bases; junction bases outside the gene matches: 15. This CDR3 region has 18 residues. This clonotype originated in a human donor in good health. The V gene is TRBV13, the J gene TRBJ2-2; 9 nucleotides line up with TRBD2. Sample: PBMCs. The CDR3 spells CASSPVGKTSGQTGELFF. The CDR3 coding sequence is TGTGCCAGCAGCCCCGTTGGGAAGACTAGCGGCCAGACCGGGGAGCTGTTTTTT.